A single sample gave rise to the 31 T cell receptor beta chains below, sequenced in a study of cytomegalovirus exposure and HLA in healthy donors. The PCR contained 60 Vbeta and 13 Jbeta primers. This table comes from immunoSEQ multiplex PCR, and its TCRdb copy is limited to in-frame clones, with some not included. The table records about 120,000 clones, over 75% of them present only once. Source material: PBMCs. The receptors here all came from a man younger than 30 in good health and CMV-seropositive.

The V and J genes are TRBV5-4 and TRBJ2-2; tentative D call: TRBD2 (6 bases). The CDR3 is 13 residues long. The V and J ends lost 6 bases and 5 bases respectively, with 11 bases between them. The germline CDR1 and CDR2 sequences are SGHNT and YYREEE (reference sequence). The CDR3 bases are TGTGCCAGCATACTGGAGGGGACCGGGGAGCTGTTTTTT. It is translated as CASILEGTGELFF. Complete variable domain (other parts from reference TRBV5-4 and TRBJ2-2): ETGVTQSPTHLIKTRGQQVTLRCSSQSGHNTVSWYQQALGQGPQFIFQYYREEENGRGNFPPRFSGLQFPNYSSELNVNALELDDSALYLCASILEGTGELFFGEGSRLTVL.

The V gene is TRBV5-1, the J gene TRBJ1-3; D perhaps matches TRBD1 (5 bases). V was shortened by 4 bases and J by 0 bases, with 11 bases between the two germline ends. Germline V CDR1 and CDR2: SGHRS, YFSETQ. The CDR3 runs to 15 residues. CDR3 DNA: TGCGCCAGCAGCCTTACAGGCTTCTCTGGAAACACCATATATTTT. Its protein product is CASSLTGFSGNTIYF.

The genes are TRBV25-1 and TRBJ1-4, with D possibly matching TRBD1 (5 bases). Germline loops: CDR1 MGHDK, CDR2 SYGVNS. The CDR3 consists of 16 residues. Trimming shortened V by 5 bases and J by 4 bases, and 17 bases separated the two germline ends. CDR3 in DNA: TGTGCCAGCAGTTCCGGGGGAAGCAACTATAATGAAAAACTGTTTTTT. Amino acids: CASSSGGSNYNEKLFF.

DNA of the CDR3: TGTGCCAGCAGTGAAGTGCGGAGCGGGACGCCGGATCAAGAGACCCAGTACTTC. It codes for CASSEVRSGTPDQETQYF. The chain has TRBV6-1 and TRBJ2-5; 7 bases are a match to TRBD2. Germline V gives CDR1 MNHNS, CDR2 SASEGT. V dropped 1 base and J dropped 2; count of bases not matched to a gene: 13. This CDR3 spans 18 amino acids.

This chain links TRBV5-1 with TRBJ2-3; 15 nucleotides align to TRBD2. The junction had 11 bases not matched to a gene; V was cut back by 4 bases and J by 2 bases. Per the germline V gene, CDR1 is SGHRS and CDR2 is YFSETQ. This CDR3 has 19 residues. The CDR3 DNA sequence: TGCGCCAGCAGCAGGTTTGGACTAGCGGGGGGGTCTACCACAGATACGCAGTATTTT. This gives the protein CASSRFGLAGGSTTDTQYF.

The V and J genes are TRBV7-9 and TRBJ2-7; D gene unclear. The CDR3 is 17 residues long. V lost 1 base and J lost 0, with 16 bases in between. Germline V lookup: CDR1 SEHNR, CDR2 FQNEAQ (reference sequence). CDR3 sequence (DNA): TGTGCCAGCAGCTTAGGAGCTATGGTTTGGAGCTCCTACGAGCAGTACTTC. This translates into CASSLGAMVWSSYEQYF.

This chain uses TRBV10-1 with TRBJ2-3; 7 bases are shared with TRBD2. Germline values: CDR1 WNHNN, CDR2 SYGVQD (reference sequence). J gave up 3 bases and V 4 bases, and 1 base lay outside the gene matches. The CDR3 covers 13 residues. CDR3 protein: CASSGSGTDTQYF. The CDR3 coding sequence is TGCGCCAGCAGTGGTAGCGGGACAGATACGCAGTATTTT.

This rearrangement joins TRBV7-2 to TRBJ1-6; D is unclear. V was clipped by 3 bases and J by 12 bases, with 12 bases between them. Germline V gives CDR1 SGHTA, CDR2 FQGNSA. This CDR3 spans 13 amino acids. CDR3 loop: CASSFSLREPLHF. CDR3 nucleotide sequence: TGTGCCAGCAGCTTTTCTCTGAGGGAACCCCTCCACTTT.

V and J are TRBV27 and TRBJ1-6; the D gene is possibly TRBD1 (5 bases). The germline gives CDR1 MNHEY, CDR2 SMNVEV (reference sequence). Trimming took off 6 bases at V and 4 bases at J, with 13 bases between the two ends. CDR3 size: 15 residues. This CDR3 is CASRSGGGYNSPLHF. In nucleotides, the CDR3 is TGTGCCAGCAGATCCGGGGGGGGTTATAATTCACCCCTCCACTTT.

A few counts support this clone. The sample carries other DNA sequences with the same CDR3. The chain combines TRBV7-2 with TRBJ2-3, with D possibly being TRBD1 (6 bases). Germline CDR1 is SGHTA and CDR2 is FQGNSA. V lost 1 base and J lost 1, with 9 bases in between. The CDR3 is made up of 15 amino acids. The CDR3 nucleotides read TGTGCCAGCAGCTTAGTAGCAGGGGGCACAGATACGCAGTATTTT. Its protein is CASSLVAGGTDTQYF. Using reference TRBV7-2 and TRBJ2-3 for the parts outside the CDR3, the full variable domain is GAGVSQSPSNKVTEKGKDVELRCDPISGHTALYWYRQSLGQGLEFLIYFQGNSAPDKSGLPSDRFSAERTGGSVSTLTIQRTQQEDSAVYLCASSLVAGGTDTQYFGPGTRLTVL.

Here the CDR3 reads CASSTTDRAVSGYTF. CDR3 DNA sequence: TGTGCCAGCAGCACGACCGACAGGGCGGTTTCGGGCTACACCTTC. The genes are TRBV7-2 and TRBJ1-2; the match to TRBD1 covers 7 bases. Germline CDR1 SGHTA, CDR2 FQGNSA. J gave up 8 bases and V 5 bases, and 14 bases lay outside the gene matches. The CDR3 sequence is 15 residues long.

This clone was seen once. V and J are TRBV5-1 and TRBJ1-2; D uncertain. The CDR3 extends over 13 amino acids. Germline CDR1 reads SGHRS; CDR2 reads YFSETQ. Trimming removed 2 bases at V and 5 bases at J, with 10 bases between. The CDR3 DNA sequence: TGCGCCAGCAGCTTTGATTCGGGGTATGGCTACACCTTC. Translation: CASSFDSGYGYTF.

The chain combines TRBV7-9 with TRBJ1-4, with D unclear. This CDR3 is built from 15 residues. Germline V gene sequence: CDR1 SEHNR, CDR2 FQNEAQ (reference sequence). V lost 4 bases and J 0 bases, leaving 9 bases between the germline ends. This CDR3 is CASSYTRATNEKLFF. The CDR3, as DNA: TGTGCCAGCAGCTATACGAGGGCAACTAATGAAAAACTGTTTTTT.

This sequence joins TRBV7-2 and TRBJ1-1, with D possibly TRBD1 on 5 matching bases. This CDR3 region has 14 residues. Trimming shortened V by 8 bases and J by 0 bases, and 13 bases separated the two germline ends. Looked up from germline, CDR1 is SGHTA and CDR2 is FQGNSA. CDR3 nucleotides: TGTGCCAGCGACAGTCAACCAATGAACACTGAAGCTTTCTTT. Protein: CASDSQPMNTEAFF.

This clone was counted a single time. The chain joins TRBV12-5 to TRBJ2-3, with 9 bases fitting TRBD2. The CDR3 spans 14 residues. Germline V gene data show CDR1 as LGHNT and CDR2 as FRNRAP. Trimming took 2 bases from V and 6 from J; bases not matched to a gene: 3. The CDR3 is CASGLSGGMDTQYF. Written as DNA, the CDR3 is TGTGCTAGTGGTTTGAGCGGGGGGATGGATACGCAGTATTTT.

This chain joins TRBV2 and TRBJ1-4; no clear D. The CDR3 contains 15 residues. V was pared by 4 bases and J by 3 bases, with 12 bases between. Germline V gene data show CDR1 as SNHLY and CDR2 as FYNNEI. CDR3: CASSALGEPNEKLFF. The CDR3 DNA is TGTGCCAGCAGTGCCCTTGGGGAGCCTAATGAAAAACTGTTTTTT.

DNA of the CDR3: TGTGCCAGCAGCTTTGCTCGACTGGGACAACACCCCTCTGGGGCCAACGTCCTGACTTTC. This codes for CASSFARLGQHPSGANVLTF. This chain joins TRBV5-4 and TRBJ2-6; weak D call: TRBD1 (6 bases). The CDR3 runs to 20 residues. Per germline, CDR1 SGHNT and CDR2 YYREEE (reference sequence). V dropped 2 bases and J dropped 0 bases, with 21 bases sitting between them.

This clone was recorded a few times. Distinct nucleotide sequences in the sample also encode this CDR3. This sequence joins TRBV2 and TRBJ2-2; D is possibly TRBD1 (6 bases). V dropped 0 bases and J dropped 2 bases, with 7 bases sitting between them. The CDR3 is 15 residues long. Per the germline V gene, CDR1 is SNHLY and CDR2 is FYNNEI. CDR3 loop: CASSEAGGNTGELFF. The CDR3 coding sequence is TGTGCCAGCAGTGAAGCAGGGGGAAACACCGGGGAGCTGTTTTTT.

Turning to this clone: This same CDR3 is encoded by further DNA sequences in the sample. The CDR3: CASSKLATNEKLFF. In DNA, the CDR3 is TGTGCCAGTAGTAAACTTGCAACTAATGAAAAACTGTTTTTT. The chain recombines TRBV19 with TRBJ1-4; D is undetermined. The CDR3 is 14 residues long. The V end was cut by 4 bases, the J end by 0 bases, with 6 bases between. The V gene's germline CDR1 is LNHDA and CDR2 SQIVND (reference sequence).

This clone was counted between two and nine times. J is TRBJ1-1 and V is TRBV7-9; D gene uncertain. V lost 4 bases and J lost 0, with 6 bases in between. The CDR3 has 13 residues. Germline V gene data show CDR1 as SEHNR and CDR2 as FQNEAQ (reference sequence). CDR3 DNA: TGTGCCAGCAGCTCCCATCTGAACACTGAAGCTTTCTTT. Protein: CASSSHLNTEAFF.

This chain's CDR3 is CASSFRRAGGVREQYF. In DNA form, the CDR3 reads TGTGCCAGCAGCTTTAGGCGAGCGGGGGGTGTGAGAGAGCAGTACTTC. The chain uses TRBV7-2 and TRBJ2-7; 9 bases are shared with TRBD2. J lost 7 bases, V lost 3 bases, and 13 bases had no gene match. The germline V gene has CDR1 SGHTA and CDR2 FQGNSA. The CDR3 is 16 residues long.

There are many counts of this clone. In nucleotides, the CDR3 is TGCGCCAGCAGCTTAGGACTAGCGGGCTCTCCCACAGATACGCAGTATTTT. Residues: CASSLGLAGSPTDTQYF. The gene calls are TRBV5-1 and TRBJ2-3; 11 bases fit TRBD2. CDR3 size: 17 residues. Germline trimming cut 2 bases from V and 2 bases from J; bases unmatched to any gene: 7. Germline assignment: CDR1 SGHRS and CDR2 YFSETQ.

The chain joins TRBV5-6 to TRBJ2-5; 7 bases are a match to TRBD1. J lost 0 bases, V lost 4 bases, and 6 bases had no gene match. CDR3 length equals 15 residues. The germline V gene encodes CDR1 SGHDT and CDR2 YYEEEE. The CDR3: CASSTRTGHQETQYF. The CDR3 bases are TGTGCCAGCAGCACGAGGACAGGTCACCAAGAGACCCAGTACTTC.

The J gene is TRBJ1-4, the V gene TRBV2; a weak D match, TRBD1 (5 bases). CDR3 size: 15 residues. V lost 6 bases, J lost 5 bases, and 16 bases lay in between. The germline V gene has CDR1 SNHLY and CDR2 FYNNEI. CDR3 nucleotide sequence: TGTGCCAGCAGAGACAACAGGCTAGAAAATGAAAAACTGTTTTTT. Translation gives CASRDNRLENEKLFF.

The rearrangement uses TRBV18 and TRBJ2-4; D gene unclear. The length of the CDR3 is 17 residues. Germline-derived CDR1 and CDR2 are KGHSH and LQKENI. Between the trimmed V and J ends, which lost 2 bases and 0 bases, there was a span of 14 bases. The CDR3 nucleotides read TGTGCCAGCTCACCAAATCTCGCGGAATTAGCCAAAAACATTCAGTACTTC. It yields the protein CASSPNLAELAKNIQYF.

The chain carries TRBV4-1 and TRBJ1-1, with D hard to call. The germline V and J ends were trimmed by 3 bases and 0 bases, with 14 bases remaining between them. Germline V gives CDR1 MGHRA, CDR2 YSYEKL. The CDR3 runs 16 residues. The CDR3 spells CASSHDDSRMNTEAFF. In DNA form, the CDR3 reads TGCGCCAGCAGCCATGACGACTCCCGGATGAACACTGAAGCTTTCTTT.

The chain carries TRBV7-2 and TRBJ2-6; tentatively, D is TRBD2 (5 bases). V gave up 5 bases and J gave up 5 bases, with 16 bases separating them. CDR1 SGHTA and CDR2 FQGNSA come from the germline V gene. CDR3 length equals 16 residues. The DNA of the CDR3 is TGTGCCAGCAGCGCCCCACTAGGCGGTCGGGCCAACGTCCTGACTTTC. Protein sequence: CASSAPLGGRANVLTF.

The genes are TRBV5-1 and TRBJ2-2, with D maybe TRBD2 (5 bases). CDR1 is SGHRS, CDR2 YFSETQ, per germline. The V and J ends lost 2 bases and 7 bases respectively, with 27 bases between them. The CDR3 covers 19 residues. The CDR3 DNA sequence: TGCGCCAGCAGCTTCCCCGTGCCGGGAACAGACCTCGATGTCGGGGAGCTGTTTTTT. This gives the protein CASSFPVPGTDLDVGELFF.

DNA of the CDR3: TGTGCCAGCTCACGAGGACAGAACTACGAGCAGTACTTC. This codes for CASSRGQNYEQYF. J is TRBJ2-5 and V is TRBV18; D possibly corresponds to TRBD1 (6 bases). The J call could be wrong; TRBJ2-7 is a better fit for the DNA end. Germline V gene lookup returns CDR1 KGHSH and CDR2 LQKENI. This CDR3 comprises 13 residues.

The chain recombines TRBV29-1 with TRBJ1-2; D gene unclear. V lost 7 bases to trimming and J lost 2 bases, with 8 bases between them. The germline V gene has CDR1 SQVTM and CDR2 ANQGSEA. This CDR3 comprises 11 residues. Here the CDR3 DNA reads TGCAGCGCAACTGAGAACTATGGCTACACCTTC. This gives the protein CSATENYGYTF. Drawing the rest from reference TRBV29-1 and TRBJ1-2, the complete variable domain is SAVISQKPSRDICQRGTSLTIQCQVDSQVTMMFWYRQQPGQSLTLIATANQGSEATYESGFVIDKFPISRPNLTFSTLTVSNMSPEDSSIYLCSATENYGYTFGSGTRLTVV.

The gene calls are TRBV4-3 and TRBJ1-6; D may be TRBD1 (5 bases). This CDR3 contains 14 residues. The ends were cut back, 4 bases at V and 4 bases at J, with 8 bases in the middle. The germline gives CDR1 LGHNA, CDR2 YSLEER. The CDR3 reads CASSPRTYNSPLHF. The CDR3 DNA follows: TGCGCCAGCAGCCCAAGGACATATAATTCACCCCTCCACTTT.